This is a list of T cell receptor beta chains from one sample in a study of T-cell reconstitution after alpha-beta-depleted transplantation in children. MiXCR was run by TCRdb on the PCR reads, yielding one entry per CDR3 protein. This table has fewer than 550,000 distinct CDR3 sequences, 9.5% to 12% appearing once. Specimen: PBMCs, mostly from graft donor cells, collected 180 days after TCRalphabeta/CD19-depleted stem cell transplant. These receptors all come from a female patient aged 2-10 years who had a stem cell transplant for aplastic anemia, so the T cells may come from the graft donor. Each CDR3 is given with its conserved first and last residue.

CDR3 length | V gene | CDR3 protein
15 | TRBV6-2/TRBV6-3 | CASTYGTRGTETQYF
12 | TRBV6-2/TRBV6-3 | CASHGEAGELFF
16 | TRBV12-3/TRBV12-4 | CASSLARLSRGFGAFF
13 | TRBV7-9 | CASSSSREETQYF
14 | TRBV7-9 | CASSLLAGSYGYTF
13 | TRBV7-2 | CASSYRQARPQHF
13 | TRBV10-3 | CAISEEVYNEQFF
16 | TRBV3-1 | CASQIQVGQTSYEQYF
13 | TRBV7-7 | CASSLWILETQYF
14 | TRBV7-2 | CASAYSGGRDIQYF
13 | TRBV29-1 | CSVEDGTGTKAFF
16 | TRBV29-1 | CSVEDGGPNPADTQYF
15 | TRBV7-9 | CASSLIGVRQETQYF
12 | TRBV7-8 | CASSIGSYGYTF
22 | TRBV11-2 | CASSLDFSLGREYTGTYNEQFF
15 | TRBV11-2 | CASSYLGGGTYEQYF
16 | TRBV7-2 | CASSLAGTGVYTEAFF
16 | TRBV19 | CASSIAWRLAENIQYF
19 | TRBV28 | CASSPSPTLALRETGELFF
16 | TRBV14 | CASSHEGALGADTQYF
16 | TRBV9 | CASSVRLAGGINEQFF
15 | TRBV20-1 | CSARAGGTNTGELFF
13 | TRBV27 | CASSLFRDYEQYF
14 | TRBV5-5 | CASSLHGENTEAFF
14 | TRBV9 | CASSVRTGLGEQFF
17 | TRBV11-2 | CASSLVFSSALHNEQFF
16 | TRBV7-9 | CASSLVPGGPRDTQYF
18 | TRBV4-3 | CASSQDPAEREFNNEQFF
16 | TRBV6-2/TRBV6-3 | CASSPGAGAIQETQYF
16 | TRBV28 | CASSSLSGKLYNEQFF
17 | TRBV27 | CASSFRTGKSFTDTQYF
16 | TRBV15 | CATSRDPPETGNTIYF
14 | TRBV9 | CASSVVGDTDTQYF
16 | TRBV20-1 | CSARASSASSYNEQFF
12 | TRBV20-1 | CSAPRTSYEQYF
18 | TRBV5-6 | CASSLDVFSPDHTGELFF
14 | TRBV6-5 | CASSYSRAYNEQFF
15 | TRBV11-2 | CASSLDYTFNTEAFF
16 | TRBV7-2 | CASSFRISLTDETQYF
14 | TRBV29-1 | CSVKQRGGTGELFF
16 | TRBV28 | CASSGLSEGRNYEQYF
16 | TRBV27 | CASSLAPRADNNEAFF
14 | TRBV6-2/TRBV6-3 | CASSFRTKVETQYF
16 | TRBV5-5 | CASSLTTGTGNQPQHF
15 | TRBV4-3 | CASSQVFEYYNEQFF
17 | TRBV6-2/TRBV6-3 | CASRPRWGVDSNQPQHF
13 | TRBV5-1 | CASSLGPLYEQYF
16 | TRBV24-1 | CATSGEGPGSYNEQFF
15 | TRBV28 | CASSLPVYRHTEAFF
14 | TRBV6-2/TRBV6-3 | CASSFDRRHTEAFF
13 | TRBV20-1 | CSAHRGAGDTQYF
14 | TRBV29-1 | CSVGNPSSYNEQFF
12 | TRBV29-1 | CSVVGTVGIQYF
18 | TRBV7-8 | CASSLYGLEDRPTDTQYF
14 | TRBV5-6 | CASSDRGSGNEQFF